This TCR beta chain came from a study of cytomegalovirus exposure and HLA in healthy donors. It was with 60 Vbeta and 13 Jbeta primers that the PCR ran. How the authors handled the data: In a later analysis, 10 million to 11 million of tens of millions of unique beta chains occurred in at least two donors. Repertoires were generated with immunoSEQ multiplex PCR, while TCRdb's copy carries only in-frame clones and drops some. V and J calls and clone size follow that table, whereas D and trimming were derived from the DNA. The sample has around 220,000 clones; more than 60% are singletons. Germline loops: CDR1 SNHLY, CDR2 FYNNEI. The ends lost 4 bases at V and 7 bases at J; junction bases unmatched: 6. The CDR3 length is 14 residues.

This TCR came from a woman aged 25 to 39 in good health and CMV-seronegative. V usage is TRBV2 and J usage is TRBJ1-5; TRBD1 matches 8 bases. The sequenced sample was PBMCs. Here the CDR3 reads CASSVDRVDQPQHF. CDR3 nucleotides: TGTGCCAGCAGTGTGGACAGGGTAGACCAGCCCCAGCATTTT.